The rows below give T cell receptor beta chains drawn from one sample of a study of cytomegalovirus exposure and HLA in healthy donors. Assay: immunoSEQ multiplex PCR; the TCRdb copy retains only in-frame clones and omits some. The sample lists over 200,000 clones; 82% were seen once. The sample was PBMCs. The receptors stem from a woman aged 40 to 49 in good health and CMV-seropositive. CDR3s include the opening cysteine and the closing phenylalanine or tryptophan. The D gene is left open where the match is weak. Rows may omit the clone size; those that give it use once, few, many or a size class.

d_call	j_call	clone_size	v_call	cdr3_nt	cdr3_aa
TRBD2	TRBJ2-1	-	TRBV10-3	TGTGCCATCAGTAGAGGGACTAGCGGGGGGGGCAGCTCCTACAATGAGCAGTTCTTC	CAISRGTSGGGSSYNEQFF
-	TRBJ2-6	-	TRBV14	TGTGCCAGCAGCCAAGGCAGGGCGCGCTCTGGGGCCAACGTCCTGACTTTC	CASSQGRARSGANVLTF
TRBD1	TRBJ1-2	-	TRBV5-1	TGCGCCAGCAGCTTGGAGGGGGCCAATGGCTACACCTTC	CASSLEGANGYTF
-	TRBJ2-7	-	TRBV7-8	TGTGCCAGCAGCTTAGCGGTACAGTCTAACAGGGAGCAGTACTTC	CASSLAVQSNREQYF
TRBD1	TRBJ1-1	-	TRBV6-1	TGTGCCAGCCGGACAGGGCTGAACACTGAAGCTTTCTTT	CASRTGLNTEAFF
-	TRBJ1-1	-	TRBV10-3	TGTGCCATCGGTAAGGAGCTTCGGAACACTGAAGCTTTCTTT	CAIGKELRNTEAFF
TRBD1	TRBJ2-7	once	TRBV9	TGTGCCAGCAGCCCAGACAGGGTCCCCTACGAGCAGTACTTC	CASSPDRVPYEQYF
-	TRBJ1-1	-	TRBV10-3	TGTGCCATCAGTGGCCCCGGGACACCTAACACTGAAGCTTTCTTT	CAISGPGTPNTEAFF
TRBD2	TRBJ2-3	-	TRBV19	TGTGCCAGTAGTTCCTCGGGAGGCGCAGATACGCAGTATTTT	CASSSSGGADTQYF
-	TRBJ1-3	-	TRBV4-3	TGCGCCAGCAGCCAAGAACGGGGTTGGCTGGACACCATATATTTT	CASSQERGWLDTIYF
TRBD1	TRBJ2-1	-	TRBV7-3	TGTGCCAGCAGCAGGGGACAGGGGAATGAGCAGTTCTTC	CASSRGQGNEQFF
TRBD1	TRBJ1-6	-	TRBV30	TGTGCCATATATGACAGGGATAATTCACCCCTCCACTTT	CAIYDRDNSPLHF
TRBD1	TRBJ2-1	-	TRBV6-5	TGTGCCAGCAGTACGAACAGGGGATGGAATGAGCAGTTCTTC	CASSTNRGWNEQFF
TRBD2	TRBJ2-7	-	TRBV4-1	TGCGCCAGCAGCCCCGGGACTAGATACTACGAGCAGTACTTC	CASSPGTRYYEQYF
-	TRBJ2-2	-	TRBV6-1	TGTGCCAGCAGTACAGACAGTTTTTACACCGGGGAGCTGTTTTTT	CASSTDSFYTGELFF
TRBD1	TRBJ1-2	-	TRBV19	TGTGCCAGTAGTAGGGACAGGGATCCAAGTATCTATGGCTACACCTTC	CASSRDRDPSIYGYTF
-	TRBJ2-3	-	TRBV5-6	TGTGCCAGCGAGGATAGAGGGACAGATACGCAGTATTTT	CASEDRGTDTQYF
-	TRBJ2-2	-	TRBV4-1	TGCGCCAGCAGCCAAGGGCAGTACACCGGGGAGCTGTTTTTT	CASSQGQYTGELFF
-	TRBJ2-5	-	TRBV15	TGTGCCACCAGCAAGGGGGAGTACCAAGAGACCCAGTACTTC	CATSKGEYQETQYF
-	TRBJ2-3	few	TRBV6-5	TGTGCCAGCAGTTACTACGACTACCATACGCAGTATTTT	CASSYYDYHTQYF
-	TRBJ2-4	-	TRBV11-2	TGTGCCAGCAGCTTAGATCTGAACATTCAGTACTTC	CASSLDLNIQYF
TRBD1	TRBJ2-1	once	TRBV29-1	TGCAGCGTAGGAGCCGGGACAGGGTTGAGTAATGAGCAGTTCTTC	CSVGAGTGLSNEQFF
-	TRBJ1-2	-	TRBV18	TGTGCCAGCTCACCGGCAGGGGCTCGGGGCTACACCTTC	CASSPAGARGYTF
TRBD2	TRBJ2-7	-	TRBV5-4	TGTGCCAGCAGCTTGGAGGGGACTAGCGGTTCCTACGAGCAGTACTTC	CASSLEGTSGSYEQYF
-	TRBJ2-7	-	TRBV20-1	TGCAGTGCTAGAGTAAACTACGAGCAGTACTTC	CSARVNYEQYF
-	TRBJ1-6	-	TRBV9	TGTGCATCACAACGGGGGGCCAATTCACCCCTCCACTTT	CASQRGANSPLHF
TRBD2	TRBJ2-7	-	TRBV6-5	TGTGCCAGCAGTCGGGGGGGTGGGAACGAGCAGTACTTC	CASSRGGGNEQYF
-	TRBJ1-1	-	TRBV30	TGTGCCTGCCTAACGTTGAACACTGAAGCTTTCTTT	CACLTLNTEAFF
TRBD2	TRBJ2-1	-	TRBV7-3	TGTGCCAGCAGCTTATCTAGCGGGGGACCCTCCTACAATGAGCAGTTCTTC	CASSLSSGGPSYNEQFF
TRBD1	TRBJ2-7	few	TRBV28	TGTGCCAGCAGAAAGGGGGCTTCCTGGGAGCAGTACTTC	CASRKGASWEQYF
-	TRBJ2-7	-	TRBV23-1	TGCGCCAGCCGATGCGGCGGCTACGAGCAGTACTTC	CASRCGGYEQYF
TRBD2	TRBJ2-2	-	TRBV7-2	TGTGCCAGCAGCTTAGGGGTAGCGGGAGCCACCGGGGAGCTGTTTTTT	CASSLGVAGATGELFF
-	TRBJ2-3	-	TRBV5-4	TGTGCCAGCAGCCAACAGGGTTCCCCAGATACGCAGTATTTT	CASSQQGSPDTQYF
-	TRBJ1-3	few	TRBV5-1	TGCGCCAGCAGCTTCGACAGAAACACCATATATTTT	CASSFDRNTIYF
-	TRBJ2-3	-	TRBV7-9	TGTGCCAGCAGCTCCCCCACGGGGCAGTATTTT	CASSSPTGQYF
-	TRBJ1-2	-	TRBV12-5	TGTGCTAGTGGTTTGGTACGTCGAGGTACAGGGAACTATGGCTACACCTTC	CASGLVRRGTGNYGYTF
-	TRBJ2-2	-	TRBV9	TGTGCCAGCACCGCAAGGCCGGGCACCGGGGAGCTGTTTTTT	CASTARPGTGELFF
-	TRBJ2-7	-	TRBV5-8	TGTGCCAGCAGGTCAGCGGTCTCCTACGAGCAGTACTTC	CASRSAVSYEQYF
-	TRBJ1-1	-	TRBV7-2	TGTGCCAGCAGCCCCCGACGGAGGAGGAACACTGAAGCTTTCTTT	CASSPRRRRNTEAFF
-	TRBJ1-3	few	TRBV7-9	TGTGCCAGCAGCTTAGGAGCTGGAAACACCATATATTTT	CASSLGAGNTIYF
-	TRBJ2-5	-	TRBV9	TGTGCCAGCAGCGTAGGAGGAGAGGGGGAGCAGTACTTC	CASSVGGEGEQYF
TRBD2	TRBJ2-1	-	TRBV5-4	TGTGCCAGCAGCTTCCCAGCGGGGGGGGATGAGCAGTTCTTC	CASSFPAGGDEQFF
TRBD1	TRBJ1-1	-	TRBV6-5	TGTGCCAGCAGTTACTGGGGGACAGATAGGAACACTGAAGCTTTCTTT	CASSYWGTDRNTEAFF
-	TRBJ1-1	-	TRBV6-6	TGTGCCAGCAGGGGAGAAGCGAGTACTGAAGCTTTCTTT	CASRGEASTEAFF
-	TRBJ2-1	-	TRBV10-3	TGTGCCATCAGTGAGTCGAAGGGGCACAACAATGAGCAGTTCTTC	CAISESKGHNNEQFF
-	TRBJ1-5	-	TRBV19	TGTGCCAGTAGTATAGGGACAGCCCGCAATCAGCCCCAGCATTTT	CASSIGTARNQPQHF
TRBD2	TRBJ2-3	-	TRBV9	TGTGCCAGCAGCGTCGTGACTAGCGGCACAGATACGCAGTATTTT	CASSVVTSGTDTQYF
TRBD2	TRBJ2-1	-	TRBV7-3	TGTGCCAGCAGCCTTAGCGGGAGGGCCGGGGAGCAGTTCTTC	CASSLSGRAGEQFF
TRBD1	TRBJ1-5	-	TRBV9	TGTGCCAGCAGCCCCGGGGACAGGTTAATTAGCAATCAGCCCCAGCATTTT	CASSPGDRLISNQPQHF
TRBD2	TRBJ2-3	-	TRBV5-1	TGCGCCACCACAGCGGGGTCCTATTCAGATACGCAGTATTTT	CATTAGSYSDTQYF
TRBD1	TRBJ1-5	few	TRBV2	TGTGCCAGCAGTGGACAGGGAAACGATCAGCCCCAGCATTTT	CASSGQGNDQPQHF
TRBD1	TRBJ2-3	few	TRBV10-3	TGTGCCATCAGTGTCTATCAGGGGGCGATTGGAAATACGCAGTATTTT	CAISVYQGAIGNTQYF